Presented here are 3 T cell receptor beta chains from one specimen sequenced in a study of multiple sclerosis patients with progressive multifocal leukoencephalopathy. This sample's time point: before natalizumab initiation. Profiling relied on immunoSEQ multiplex PCR, and the TCRdb table lists in-frame clones only, not all of them. The sample consists of under 40,000 clones, nearly 95% of them appearing once. The sequenced sample was PBMCs. These TCRs come from a man younger than 40 with multiple sclerosis.

The gene calls are TRBV5-6 and TRBJ2-1; either TRBD1 or TRBD2 may fit D (5 bases each). CDR3 length: 13 residues. The V end was cut by 6 bases, the J end by 8 bases, with 15 bases between. Per germline, CDR1 SGHDT and CDR2 YYEEEE. Written as DNA, the CDR3 is TGTGCCAGCAACTCGGGACCTCCCGATGAGCAGTTCTTC. Its protein is CASNSGPPDEQFF.

This clone has a handful of counts. The chain combines TRBV19 with TRBJ2-1; TRBD2 aligns across 8 bases. V lost 1 base, J lost 7 bases, and 12 bases stayed unmatched. The CDR3 is 17 amino acids. Looked up from germline, CDR1 is LNHDA and CDR2 is SQIVND (reference sequence). CDR3 amino acids: CASSIGGGAGDGNEQFF. The DNA of the CDR3 is TGTGCCAGTAGTATAGGCGGAGGAGCGGGAGATGGGAATGAGCAGTTCTTC.

The V and J genes are TRBV18 and TRBJ2-5, with D possibly matching TRBD1 (5 bases). The V and J ends lost 3 bases and 5 bases respectively, with 10 bases between them. CDR1 is KGHSH and CDR2 is LQKENI in the germline V gene. There are 13 residues in the CDR3. The CDR3 is CASSPPRAETQYF. As DNA, the CDR3 is TGTGCCAGCTCACCTCCCAGGGCGGAGACCCAGTACTTC. Full variable domain (remainder filled in from reference TRBV18 and TRBJ2-5): NAGVMQNPRHLVRRRGQEARLRCSPMKGHSHVYWYRQLPEEGLKFMVYLQKENIIDESGMPKERFSAEFPKEGPSILRIQQVVRGDSAAYFCASSPPRAETQYFGPGTRLLVL.